One sample yielded the 30 T cell receptor beta chains listed below, sequenced in a study of T cells in localized non-small cell lung cancer. Profiling relied on immunoSEQ multiplex PCR, and the TCRdb table lists in-frame clones only, not all of them. In the table there are 40,000 to 60,000 clones, roughly 86% of which are singletons. This sample comprised PBMCs, obtained before any cancer treatment. Receptor source: a female donor with stage II lung adenocarcinoma.

The J gene is TRBJ2-7, the V gene TRBV5-1; the match to TRBD1 covers 7 bases. Judging by the DNA end, TRBJ2-5 fits better; the J call may be wrong. Germline V gene lookup returns CDR1 SGHRS and CDR2 YFSETQ. The CDR3 extends over 15 amino acids. Here the CDR3 DNA reads TGCGCCAGCAGCTTGGCCATGACAGGGCAAGAGACCCAGTACTTC. This encodes CASSLAMTGQETQYF.

As regards this clone: The sample carries other DNA sequences with the same CDR3. The rearrangement joins TRBV27 to TRBJ1-2, with D hard to call. CDR1 and CDR2 from the germline V gene are MNHEY and SMNVEV (reference sequence). The CDR3 runs 14 residues. V was cut by 0 bases and J by 1 base, with 6 bases left in between. The CDR3 loop reads CASSLSGGNYGYTF. Written as DNA, the CDR3 is TGTGCCAGCAGTTTATCGGGCGGTAACTATGGCTACACCTTC.

The rearrangement links TRBV2 to TRBJ1-1; no reliable D call. There are 12 residues in the CDR3. CDR1 SNHLY and CDR2 FYNNEI come from the germline V gene. Trimming cost V 7 bases and J 1 base, with 7 bases left between them. The CDR3 DNA follows: TGTGCCAGCACCCGGGAGAACACTGAAGCTTTCTTT. This encodes CASTRENTEAFF.

The chain combines TRBV7-2 with TRBJ1-2; D unclear. This CDR3 is built from 18 residues. The ends were cut back, 1 base at V and 4 bases at J, with 22 bases in the middle. Germline V gene lookup returns CDR1 SGHTA and CDR2 FQGNSA. The CDR3, as DNA: TGTGCCAGCAGCTTAGTAGGCCAGCAGTCCGTAACCTTCTATGGCTACACCTTC. This gives the protein CASSLVGQQSVTFYGYTF. Variable domain in full (rest from reference TRBV7-2 and TRBJ1-2): GAGVSQSPSNKVTEKGKDVELRCDPISGHTALYWYRQSLGQGLEFLIYFQGNSAPDKSGLPSDRFSAERTGGSVSTLTIQRTQQEDSAVYLCASSLVGQQSVTFYGYTFGSGTRLTVV.

This clone was seen more than once but under ten times. The V call is TRBV11-2, the J call TRBJ2-3; a weak D match, TRBD2 (5 bases). The length of the CDR3 is 13 residues. Trimming took 0 bases from V and 6 from J, leaving 7 bases between them. The germline gives CDR1 SGHAT, CDR2 FQNNGV. CDR3 coding DNA: TGTGCCAGCAGCTTAGATAGGGAGGATACGCAGTATTTT. Encoded protein: CASSLDREDTQYF. The full variable domain, in which reference TRBV11-2 and TRBJ2-3 provide the parts outside the CDR3, is EAGVAQSPRYKIIEKRQSVAFWCNPISGHATLYWYQQILGQGPKLLIQFQNNGVVDDSQLPKDRFSAERLKGVDSTLKIQPAKLEDSAVYLCASSLDREDTQYFGPGTRLTVL.

The chain combines TRBV15 with TRBJ2-5, with TRBD2 identical over 7 bases. This CDR3 is built from 18 residues. Germline CDR1 is LNHNV and CDR2 is YYDKDF (reference sequence). J gave up 1 base and V 1 base, and 12 bases lay outside the gene matches. The CDR3 DNA reads as TGTGCCACCAGCAGAGTTTCTAGCCTAGCGGTCTCCCAAGAGACCCAGTACTTC. This gives the protein CATSRVSSLAVSQETQYF.

The rearrangement links TRBV27 to TRBJ1-5; 11 bases fit TRBD1. This CDR3 is 17 amino acids long. V shed 0 bases and J 10 bases; nucleotides not matched to a gene: 11. Germline CDR1 is MNHEY and CDR2 is SMNVEV (reference sequence). CDR3 DNA: TGTGCCAGCAGTTTATCCGGGACAGGGGGGGCTCTGAGTCCCCAGCATTTT. Translated, it gives CASSLSGTGGALSPQHF.

The chain has TRBV6-6 and TRBJ1-5, with unresolved D. This CDR3 is 12 amino acids long. V dropped 2 bases and J dropped 5 bases, with 4 bases sitting between them. CDR1 and CDR2 (germline): MNHNY, SVGAGI (reference sequence). The CDR3 is CASSYPDQPQHF. Here the CDR3 DNA reads TGTGCCAGCAGTTACCCGGATCAGCCCCAGCATTTT.

The J gene is TRBJ2-5, the V gene TRBV6-5, with no clear D. Germline loops: CDR1 MNHEY, CDR2 SVGAGI. Trimming stripped 5 bases from V and 5 bases from J, with 6 bases between. CDR3 length: 11 residues. CDR3 region: CASSTGETQYF. The CDR3 DNA follows: TGTGCCAGCAGTACCGGGGAGACCCAGTACTTC.

The chain is built from TRBV29-1 and TRBJ2-1; D gene ambiguous. The V gene's germline CDR1 is SQVTM and CDR2 ANQGSEA. V lost 4 bases, J lost 7 bases, and 11 bases lay in between. The CDR3 spans 12 residues. CDR3 bases: TGCAGCGTTGTTAAAGGGTGGAATGAGCAGTTCTTC. Translating gives CSVVKGWNEQFF.

This clone was detected a few times. Here the CDR3 DNA reads TGTGCCAGCAGCCACCCCGGGACTAGCAACACCTACGAGCAGTACTTC. Its translation: CASSHPGTSNTYEQYF. The chain uses TRBV4-2 and TRBJ2-7, with 9 bases lining up with TRBD2. The length of the CDR3 is 16 residues. Germline V gene lookup returns CDR1 LGHNA and CDR2 YNFKEQ. The junction had 8 bases not matched to a gene; V was cut back by 3 bases and J by 2 bases.

The chain uses TRBV7-2 and TRBJ2-5; 7 positions match TRBD1. The junction had 2 bases not matched to a gene; V was cut back by 3 bases and J by 4 bases. In germline, CDR1 is SGHTA, CDR2 FQGNSA. This CDR3 comprises 13 residues. CDR3 protein: CASSLSGGETQYF. In DNA form, the CDR3 reads TGTGCCAGCAGCTTGTCAGGGGGAGAGACCCAGTACTTC.

The chain recombines TRBV5-6 with TRBJ1-3; D may be TRBD1 (6 bases). CDR3 length: 13 amino acids. Germline V CDR1 and CDR2: SGHDT, YYEEEE. Trimming took 4 bases from V and 6 from J, leaving 11 bases between them. The CDR3 DNA reads TGTGCCAGCAGCGCCCCGGGACAAAACACCATATATTTT. This gives the protein CASSAPGQNTIYF.

A word on this clone: The sample holds other DNA sequences that translate to the same CDR3. The chain recombines TRBV20-1 with TRBJ2-7; D is unclear. Germline values: CDR1 DFQATT, CDR2 SNEGSKA (reference sequence). The V gene lost 3 bases and the J gene lost 3 bases, with 6 bases spanning the gap. This CDR3 has 11 residues. CDR3 sequence reads: CSARDGYEQYF. As DNA, the CDR3 is TGCAGTGCTAGGGACGGCTACGAGCAGTACTTC.

The chain employs TRBV18 and TRBJ2-5, with D maybe TRBD1 (6 bases). Per germline, CDR1 KGHSH and CDR2 LQKENI. V was pared by 2 bases and J by 4 bases, with 11 bases between. The CDR3 consists of 14 residues. CDR3 loop: CASSPGQGPETQYF. CDR3 bases: TGTGCCAGCTCACCAGGGCAGGGGCCAGAGACCCAGTACTTC.

V gene TRBV5-4 combines with J gene TRBJ1-6, with 7 bases fitting TRBD1. The CDR3 extends over 15 amino acids. Germline V gene sequence: CDR1 SGHNT, CDR2 YYREEE (reference sequence). The V gene end was trimmed by 4 bases and the J gene end by 14 bases; junction bases not matched to a gene: 15. The CDR3 nucleotides are TGTGCCAGCAGCCTCCAGACAGGGAGCCAAGAGGCCCTCCACTTT. It yields the protein CASSLQTGSQEALHF. The full variable domain, in which reference TRBV5-4 and TRBJ1-6 provide the parts outside the CDR3, is ETGVTQSPTHLIKTRGQQVTLRCSSQSGHNTVSWYQQALGQGPQFIFQYYREEENGRGNFPPRFSGLQFPNYSSELNVNALELDDSALYLCASSLQTGSQEALHFGNGTRLTVT.

This clone was counted once. This chain connects TRBV6-5 to TRBJ2-7, with 10 nucleotides matching TRBD1. CDR1 is MNHEY, CDR2 SVGAGI, per germline. The CDR3 is made up of 15 amino acids. V lost 2 bases, J lost 2 bases, and 3 bases stayed unmatched. The CDR3 DNA sequence: TGTGCCAGCAGTTACCCGACAGGGGGCACCTACGAGCAGTACTTC. It codes for CASSYPTGGTYEQYF.

This clone appeared a few times. V gene TRBV4-1 combines with J gene TRBJ1-2; 8 bases line up with TRBD1. Losses at the gene ends were 1 base for V and 6 bases for J; bases not matched to a gene: 7. The CDR3 contains 15 residues. Germline V lookup: CDR1 MGHRA, CDR2 YSYEKL. CDR3: CASSQVPTGEDGYTF. Here the CDR3 DNA reads TGCGCCAGCAGCCAAGTCCCGACAGGGGAAGATGGCTACACCTTC.

This sequence joins TRBV2 and TRBJ2-1; possible D gene TRBD1, 6 bases. From germline, CDR1 is SNHLY and CDR2 FYNNEI. Trimming took off 1 base at V and 4 bases at J, with 11 bases between the two ends. This CDR3 region has 15 residues. CDR3 sequence: CASSEVGQGYNEQFF. The CDR3 region has the DNA TGTGCCAGCAGTGAAGTGGGGCAGGGGTACAATGAGCAGTTCTTC.

The chain links TRBV6-5 to TRBJ1-4; D is uncertain. This CDR3 comprises 14 residues. Trimming pared 2 bases from V and 2 bases from J, leaving 6 bases between. Looked up from germline, CDR1 is MNHEY and CDR2 is SVGAGI. CDR3 loop: CASSYRGTNEKLFF. Here the CDR3 DNA reads TGTGCCAGCAGTTACCGAGGGACTAATGAAAAACTGTTTTTT.

This chain joins TRBV25-1 and TRBJ1-2; 7 nucleotides match TRBD1. The CDR3 contains 15 residues. In germline, CDR1 is MGHDK, CDR2 SYGVNS. The V and J ends lost 3 bases and 2 bases, in that order; junction bases with no gene match: 6. CDR3 sequence: CASSEARGLNYGYTF. CDR3 coding DNA: TGTGCCAGCAGTGAGGCGAGGGGGCTGAACTATGGCTACACCTTC.

This chain joins TRBV30 and TRBJ2-5, with D perhaps being TRBD1 or TRBD2 (5 bases each). V gave up 2 bases and J gave up 4 bases, with 20 bases separating them. There are 16 residues in the CDR3. Germline loops: CDR1 GTSNPN, CDR2 SVGIG (reference sequence). As DNA, the CDR3 is TGTGCCTGGAGTTCCCCCGGGACCCCTTCCAGAGAGACCCAGTACTTC. Encoded protein: CAWSSPGTPSRETQYF.

This clone occurred once. The chain links TRBV5-1 to TRBJ2-3; a weak D match, TRBD2 (7 bases). The V gene's germline CDR1 is SGHRS and CDR2 YFSETQ. The CDR3 is 13 residues long. V was pared by 7 bases and J by 1 base, with 10 bases between. In DNA form, the CDR3 reads TGCGCCAGCCGAGGGGGGGGCACAGATACGCAGTATTTT. It encodes CASRGGGTDTQYF. Supplemented by reference TRBV5-1 and TRBJ2-3, the full variable domain reads KAGVTQTPRYLIKTRGQQVTLSCSPISGHRSVSWYQQTPGQGLQFLFEYFSETQRNKGNFPGRFSGRQFSNSRSEMNVSTLELGDSALYLCASRGGGTDTQYFGPGTRLTVL.

This chain joins TRBV6-1 and TRBJ1-4; TRBD1 matches at 10 bases. The germline V gene has CDR1 MNHNS and CDR2 SASEGT. The CDR3 length is 14 residues. Trimming removed 8 bases from V and 8 bases from J; junction bases left unmatched: 8. The CDR3 is CASADRGREEKLFF. The CDR3 nucleotides read TGTGCCAGCGCCGACAGGGGGCGCGAAGAAAAACTGTTTTTT.

This chain links TRBV7-2 with TRBJ2-3; 13 bases are shared with TRBD2. CDR1 is SGHTA and CDR2 is FQGNSA in the germline V gene. After removal of 4 bases from V and 1 base from J, the junction contained 2 bases not matched to a gene. There are 16 residues in the CDR3. The CDR3 nucleotides are TGTGCCAGCAGCTGGGGGACTAGCGGGGGCACAGATACGCAGTATTTT. It yields the protein CASSWGTSGGTDTQYF. The full variable domain, completed using reference TRBV7-2 and TRBJ2-3, is GAGVSQSPSNKVTEKGKDVELRCDPISGHTALYWYRQSLGQGLEFLIYFQGNSAPDKSGLPSDRFSAERTGGSVSTLTIQRTQQEDSAVYLCASSWGTSGGTDTQYFGPGTRLTVL.

The chain is built from TRBV19 and TRBJ1-1, with unresolved D. V was pared by 8 bases and J by 0 bases, with 7 bases between. The CDR3 spans 12 residues. Germline V gene data show CDR1 as LNHDA and CDR2 as SQIVND (reference sequence). The CDR3 DNA reads as TGTGCCAGTGGGGTCTTGAACACTGAAGCTTTCTTT. Amino acid sequence: CASGVLNTEAFF.

This sequence joins TRBV10-3 and TRBJ2-3; 11 bases fit TRBD2. This CDR3 comprises 15 residues. Germline loops: CDR1 ENHRY, CDR2 SYGVKD. Trimming removed 9 bases from V and 4 bases from J; junction bases left unmatched: 9. The CDR3 DNA is TGTGCCATGAAGGAGGGTAGCGGGGGGGCAGATACGCAGTATTTT. This gives the protein CAMKEGSGGADTQYF.

This clone was seen a single time. V usage is TRBV2 and J usage is TRBJ2-2; TRBD1 matches 7 bases. The CDR3 is 13 amino acids. Germline CDR1 SNHLY, CDR2 FYNNEI. V lost 8 bases and J lost 2; bases outside the gene matches: 2. CDR3 DNA: TGTGCCAGCCGGGACAGCAACACCGGGGAGCTGTTTTTT. Translating gives CASRDSNTGELFF. Drawing the rest from reference TRBV2 and TRBJ2-2, the complete variable domain is EPEVTQTPSHQVTQMGQEVILRCVPISNHLYFYWYRQILGQKVEFLVSFYNNEISEKSEIFDDQFSVERPDGSNFTLKIRSTKLEDSAMYFCASRDSNTGELFFGEGSRLTVL.

CDR3 in amino acids: CASSLMGQANQPQHF. The DNA of the CDR3 is TGTGCCAGCAGCTTAATGGGACAAGCGAATCAGCCCCAGCATTTT. The rearrangement links TRBV11-2 to TRBJ1-5, with D tentatively TRBD1 (6 bases). V lost 2 bases and J 4 bases, leaving 12 bases between the germline ends. Germline CDR1 reads SGHAT; CDR2 reads FQNNGV. The length of the CDR3 is 15 residues.

The chain employs TRBV6-5 and TRBJ1-5; no clear D gene. The CDR3 loop spans 15 amino acids. Germline CDR1 MNHEY, CDR2 SVGAGI. V lost 0 bases, J lost 5 bases, and 11 bases lay in between. CDR3: CASSYSWDPDQPQHF. CDR3 DNA sequence: TGTGCCAGCAGTTACTCGTGGGATCCCGATCAGCCCCAGCATTTT.